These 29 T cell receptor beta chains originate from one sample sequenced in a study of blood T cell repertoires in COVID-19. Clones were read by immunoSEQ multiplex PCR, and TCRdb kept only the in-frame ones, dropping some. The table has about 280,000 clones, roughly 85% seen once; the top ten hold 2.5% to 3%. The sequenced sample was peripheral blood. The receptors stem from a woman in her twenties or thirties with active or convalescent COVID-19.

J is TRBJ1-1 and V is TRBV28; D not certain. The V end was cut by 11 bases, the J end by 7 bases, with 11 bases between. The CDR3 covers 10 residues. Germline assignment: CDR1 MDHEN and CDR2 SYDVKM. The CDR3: CAAGEDEAFF. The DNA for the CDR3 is TGTGCCGCTGGGGAGGATGAAGCTTTCTTT. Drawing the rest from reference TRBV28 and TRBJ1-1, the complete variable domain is DVKVTQSSRYLVKRTGEKVFLECVQDMDHENMFWYRQDPGLGLRLIYFSYDVKMKEKGDIPEGYSVSREKKERFSLILESASTNQTSMYLCAAGEDEAFFGQGTRLTVV.

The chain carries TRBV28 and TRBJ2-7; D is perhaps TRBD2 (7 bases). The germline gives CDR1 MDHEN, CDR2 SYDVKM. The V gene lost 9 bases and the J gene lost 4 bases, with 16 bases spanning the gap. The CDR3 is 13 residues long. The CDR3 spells CASQQGGRYEQYF. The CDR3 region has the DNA TGTGCCAGTCAACAGGGAGGGCGGTACGAGCAGTACTTC. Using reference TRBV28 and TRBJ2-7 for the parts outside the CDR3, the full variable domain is DVKVTQSSRYLVKRTGEKVFLECVQDMDHENMFWYRQDPGLGLRLIYFSYDVKMKEKGDIPEGYSVSREKKERFSLILESASTNQTSMYLCASQQGGRYEQYFGPGTRLTVT.

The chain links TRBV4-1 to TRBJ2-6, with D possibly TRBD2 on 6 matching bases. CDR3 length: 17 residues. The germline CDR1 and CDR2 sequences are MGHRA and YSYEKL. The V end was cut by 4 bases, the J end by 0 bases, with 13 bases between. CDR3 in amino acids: CASSPSGLSSGANVLTF. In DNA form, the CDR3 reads TGCGCCAGCAGCCCCTCGGGACTCAGCTCTGGGGCCAACGTCCTGACTTTC.

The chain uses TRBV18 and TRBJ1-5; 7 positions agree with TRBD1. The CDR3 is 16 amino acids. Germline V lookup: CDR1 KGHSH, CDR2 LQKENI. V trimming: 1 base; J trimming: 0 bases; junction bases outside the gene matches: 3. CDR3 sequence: CASSPQTGNSNQPQHF. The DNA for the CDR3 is TGTGCCAGCTCACCACAGACAGGGAATAGCAATCAGCCCCAGCATTTT.

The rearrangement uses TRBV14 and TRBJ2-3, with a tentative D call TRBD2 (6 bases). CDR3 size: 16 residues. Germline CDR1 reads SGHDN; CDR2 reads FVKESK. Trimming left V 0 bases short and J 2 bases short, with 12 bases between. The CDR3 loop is CASSQDGGTYTDTQYF. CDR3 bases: TGTGCCAGCAGCCAAGATGGCGGGACTTACACAGATACGCAGTATTTT.

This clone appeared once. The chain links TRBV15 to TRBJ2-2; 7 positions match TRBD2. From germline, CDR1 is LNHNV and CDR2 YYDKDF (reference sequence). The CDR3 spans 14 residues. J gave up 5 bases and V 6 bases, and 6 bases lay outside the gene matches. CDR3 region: CATRRGTQTGELFF. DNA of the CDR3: TGTGCCACCAGGCGGGGGACCCAAACCGGGGAGCTGTTTTTT.

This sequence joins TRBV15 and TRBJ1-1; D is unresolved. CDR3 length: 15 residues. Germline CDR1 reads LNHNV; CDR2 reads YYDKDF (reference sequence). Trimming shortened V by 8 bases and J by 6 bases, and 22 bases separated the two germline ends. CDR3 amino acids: CATRTGGTSGAEAFF. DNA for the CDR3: TGTGCCACCCGCACGGGAGGAACGTCCGGGGCTGAAGCTTTCTTT. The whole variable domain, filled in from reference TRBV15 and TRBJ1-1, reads DAMVIQNPRYQVTQFGKPVTLSCSQTLNHNVMYWYQQKSSQAPKLLFHYYDKDFNNEADTPDNFQSRRPNTSFCFLDIRSPGLGDTAMYLCATRTGGTSGAEAFFGQGTRLTVV.

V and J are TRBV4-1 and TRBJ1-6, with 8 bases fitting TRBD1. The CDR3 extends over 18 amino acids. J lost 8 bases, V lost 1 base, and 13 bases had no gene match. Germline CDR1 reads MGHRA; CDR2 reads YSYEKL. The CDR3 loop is CASSQVLKKGTGYSPLHF. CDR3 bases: TGCGCCAGCAGCCAAGTCTTAAAAAAGGGGACAGGATATTCACCCCTCCACTTT.

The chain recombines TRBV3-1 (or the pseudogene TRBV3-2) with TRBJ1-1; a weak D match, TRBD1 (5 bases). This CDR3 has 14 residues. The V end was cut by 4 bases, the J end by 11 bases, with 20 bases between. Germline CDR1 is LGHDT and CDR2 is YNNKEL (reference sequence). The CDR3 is CASSRRTSSWQAFF. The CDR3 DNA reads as TGTGCCAGCAGCCGTCGGACAAGCTCATGGCAGGCTTTCTTT.

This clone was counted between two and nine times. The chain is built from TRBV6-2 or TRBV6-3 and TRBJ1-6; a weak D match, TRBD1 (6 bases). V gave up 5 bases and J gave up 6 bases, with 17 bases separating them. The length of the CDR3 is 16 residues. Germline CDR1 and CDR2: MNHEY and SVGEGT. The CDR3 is CASSDQQGIRNSPLHF. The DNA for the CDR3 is TGTGCCAGCAGTGACCAACAGGGTATTCGTAATTCACCCCTCCACTTT.

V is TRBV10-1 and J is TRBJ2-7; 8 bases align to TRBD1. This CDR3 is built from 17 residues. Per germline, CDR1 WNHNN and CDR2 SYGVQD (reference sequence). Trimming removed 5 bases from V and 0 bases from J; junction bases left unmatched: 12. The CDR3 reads CASSPTGGDFNSYEQYF. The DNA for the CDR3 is TGCGCCAGCAGTCCCACAGGGGGAGATTTCAACTCCTACGAGCAGTACTTC.

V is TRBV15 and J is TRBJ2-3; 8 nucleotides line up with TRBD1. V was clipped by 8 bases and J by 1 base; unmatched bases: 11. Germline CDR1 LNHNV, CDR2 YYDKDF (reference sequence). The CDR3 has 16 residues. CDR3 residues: CATHDPGGYRTDTQYF. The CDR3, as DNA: TGTGCCACCCACGACCCAGGGGGCTACCGCACAGATACGCAGTATTTT.

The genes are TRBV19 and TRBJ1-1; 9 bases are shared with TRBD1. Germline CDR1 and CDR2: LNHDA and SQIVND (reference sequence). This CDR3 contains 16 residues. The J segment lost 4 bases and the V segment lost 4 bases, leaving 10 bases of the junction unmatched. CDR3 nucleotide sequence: TGTGCCAGTAGTACCCCCACAGGGGGCTATGGCACTGAAGCTTTCTTT. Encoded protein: CASSTPTGGYGTEAFF.

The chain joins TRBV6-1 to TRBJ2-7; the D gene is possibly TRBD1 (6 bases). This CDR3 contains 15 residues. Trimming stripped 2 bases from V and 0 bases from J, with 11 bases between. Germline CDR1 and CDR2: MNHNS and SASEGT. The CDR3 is CASSERGKSSYEQYF. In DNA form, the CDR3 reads TGTGCCAGCAGTGAAAGGGGGAAGAGCTCCTACGAGCAGTACTTC.

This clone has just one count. CDR3 loop: CASTHSQASNEKLFF. For the CDR3, the DNA is TGCGCCAGCACCCACTCACAGGCCTCAAATGAAAAACTGTTTTTT. The chain combines TRBV4-1 with TRBJ1-4; maybe TRBD1 (5 bases). The CDR3 has 15 residues. Trimming pared 7 bases from V and 5 bases from J, leaving 17 bases between. Germline lookup yields CDR1 MGHRA and CDR2 YSYEKL.

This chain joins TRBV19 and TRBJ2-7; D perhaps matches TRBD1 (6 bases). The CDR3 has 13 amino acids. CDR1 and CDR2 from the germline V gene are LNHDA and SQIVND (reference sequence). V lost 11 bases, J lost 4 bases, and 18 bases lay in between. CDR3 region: CAGHNDRWYEQYF. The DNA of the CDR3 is TGTGCCGGACACAATGACAGGTGGTACGAGCAGTACTTC.

In DNA, the CDR3 is TGCGCCAGCAGTCCCGGGACAGACAATCAGCCCCAGCATTTT. Its translation: CASSPGTDNQPQHF. The chain joins TRBV4-1 to TRBJ1-5, with TRBD1 identical over 7 bases. Germline V lookup: CDR1 MGHRA, CDR2 YSYEKL. V lost 6 bases and J lost 3; bases outside the gene matches: 5. The CDR3 spans 14 residues.

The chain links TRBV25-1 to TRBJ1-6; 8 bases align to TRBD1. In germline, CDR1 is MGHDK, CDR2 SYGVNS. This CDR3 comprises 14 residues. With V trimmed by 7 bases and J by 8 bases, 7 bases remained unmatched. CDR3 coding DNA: TGTGCCAGCACACCTCACAGGGGGGATTCACCCCTCCACTTT. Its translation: CASTPHRGDSPLHF.

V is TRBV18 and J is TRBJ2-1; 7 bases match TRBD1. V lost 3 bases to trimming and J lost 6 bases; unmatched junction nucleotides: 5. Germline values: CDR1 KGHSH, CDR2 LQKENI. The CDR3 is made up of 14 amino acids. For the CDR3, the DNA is TGTGCCAGCTCACCGAGACAGGGTTTCAATGAGCAGTTCTTC. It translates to CASSPRQGFNEQFF.

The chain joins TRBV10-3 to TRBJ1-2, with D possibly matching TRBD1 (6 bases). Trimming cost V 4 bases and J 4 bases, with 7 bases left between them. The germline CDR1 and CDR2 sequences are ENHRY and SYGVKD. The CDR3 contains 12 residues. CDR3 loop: CAISGTAYGYTF. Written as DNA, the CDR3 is TGTGCCATCAGTGGGACAGCCTATGGCTACACCTTC.

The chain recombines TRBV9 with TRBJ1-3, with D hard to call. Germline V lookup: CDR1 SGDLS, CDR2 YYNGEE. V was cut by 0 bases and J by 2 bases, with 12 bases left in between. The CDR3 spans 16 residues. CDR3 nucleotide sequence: TGTGCCAGCAGCGTAGGCCATCCCACTGCTGGAAACACCATATATTTT. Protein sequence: CASSVGHPTAGNTIYF.

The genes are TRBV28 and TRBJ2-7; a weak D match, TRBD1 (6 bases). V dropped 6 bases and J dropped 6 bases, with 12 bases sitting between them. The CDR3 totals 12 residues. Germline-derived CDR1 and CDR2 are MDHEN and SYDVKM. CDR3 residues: CASRQGRLEQYF. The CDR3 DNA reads TGTGCCAGCAGACAGGGCCGGCTCGAGCAGTACTTC.

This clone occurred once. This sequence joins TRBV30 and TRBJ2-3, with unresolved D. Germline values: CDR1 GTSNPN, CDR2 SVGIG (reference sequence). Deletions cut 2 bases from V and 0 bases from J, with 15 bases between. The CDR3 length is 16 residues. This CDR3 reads CAWSFPSTYSTDTQYF. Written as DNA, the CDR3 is TGTGCCTGGAGTTTTCCGTCCACATATAGCACAGATACGCAGTATTTT.

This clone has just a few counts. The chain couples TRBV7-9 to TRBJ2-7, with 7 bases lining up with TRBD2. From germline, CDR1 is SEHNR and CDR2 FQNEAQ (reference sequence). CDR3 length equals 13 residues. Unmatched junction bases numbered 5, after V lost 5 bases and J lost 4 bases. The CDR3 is CASSVLGGYEQYF. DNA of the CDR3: TGTGCCAGCAGCGTTCTGGGGGGGTACGAGCAGTACTTC.

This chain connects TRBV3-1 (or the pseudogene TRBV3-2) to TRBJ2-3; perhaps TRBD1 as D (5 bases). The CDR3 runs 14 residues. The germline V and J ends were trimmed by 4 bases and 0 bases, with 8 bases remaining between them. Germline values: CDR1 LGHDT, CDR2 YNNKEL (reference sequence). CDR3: CASSLSGSTDTQYF. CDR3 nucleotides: TGTGCCAGCAGCCTCTCAGGGAGCACAGATACGCAGTATTTT.

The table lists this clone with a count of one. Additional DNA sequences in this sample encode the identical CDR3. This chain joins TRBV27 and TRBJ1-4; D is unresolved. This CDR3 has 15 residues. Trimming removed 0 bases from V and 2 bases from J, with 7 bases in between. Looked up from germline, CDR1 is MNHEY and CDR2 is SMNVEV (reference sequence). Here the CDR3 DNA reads TGTGCCAGCAGTTTATCAGGGAGGACTAATGAAAAACTGTTTTTT. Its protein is CASSLSGRTNEKLFF.

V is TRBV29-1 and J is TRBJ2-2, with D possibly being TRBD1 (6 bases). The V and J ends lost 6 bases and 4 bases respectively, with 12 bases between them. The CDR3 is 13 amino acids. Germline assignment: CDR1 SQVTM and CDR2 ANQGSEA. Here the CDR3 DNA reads TGCAGCGTCGATAGACAGGCCACCGGGGAGCTGTTTTTT. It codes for CSVDRQATGELFF.

The CDR3: CASSPVGQTMAGTF. Here the CDR3 DNA reads TGTGCCAGCAGCCCAGTTGGGCAGACTATGGCTGGCACCTTC. The chain is built from TRBV3-1 (or the pseudogene TRBV3-2) and TRBJ1-2; D gene ambiguous. Germline assignment: CDR1 LGHDT and CDR2 YNNKEL (reference sequence). There are 14 residues in the CDR3. The V and J ends lost 4 bases and 13 bases respectively, with 22 bases between them.

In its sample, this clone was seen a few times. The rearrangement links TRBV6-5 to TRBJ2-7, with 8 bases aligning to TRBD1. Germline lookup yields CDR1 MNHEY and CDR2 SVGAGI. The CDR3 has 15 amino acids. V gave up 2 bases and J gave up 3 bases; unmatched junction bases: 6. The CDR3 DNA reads TGTGCCAGCAGTTACGAGAGACAGGGGATCTACGAGCAGTACTTC. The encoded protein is CASSYERQGIYEQYF.